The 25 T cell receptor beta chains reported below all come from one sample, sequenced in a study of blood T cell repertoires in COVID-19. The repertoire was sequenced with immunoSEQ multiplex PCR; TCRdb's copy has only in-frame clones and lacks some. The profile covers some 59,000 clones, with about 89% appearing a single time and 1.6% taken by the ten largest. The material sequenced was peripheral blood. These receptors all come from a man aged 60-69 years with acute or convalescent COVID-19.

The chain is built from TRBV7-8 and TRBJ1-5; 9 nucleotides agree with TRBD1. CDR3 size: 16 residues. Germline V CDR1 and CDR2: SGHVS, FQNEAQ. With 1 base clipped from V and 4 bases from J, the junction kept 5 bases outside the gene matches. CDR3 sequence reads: CASSLEQGARNQPQHF. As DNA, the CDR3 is TGTGCCAGCAGCTTAGAACAGGGGGCAAGGAATCAGCCCCAGCATTTT.

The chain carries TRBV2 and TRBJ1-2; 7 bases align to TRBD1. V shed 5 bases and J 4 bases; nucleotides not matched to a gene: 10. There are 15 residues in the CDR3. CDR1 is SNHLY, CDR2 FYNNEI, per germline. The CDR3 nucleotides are TGTGCCAGCAGTAGAGACAGGGTGAGAACCTATGGCTACACCTTC. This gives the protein CASSRDRVRTYGYTF.

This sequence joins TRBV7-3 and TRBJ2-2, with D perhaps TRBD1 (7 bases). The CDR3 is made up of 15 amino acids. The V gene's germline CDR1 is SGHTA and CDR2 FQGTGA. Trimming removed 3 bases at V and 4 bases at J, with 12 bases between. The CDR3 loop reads CASSFRGEGTGELFF. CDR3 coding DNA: TGTGCCAGCAGCTTCAGGGGGGAAGGCACCGGGGAGCTGTTTTTT.

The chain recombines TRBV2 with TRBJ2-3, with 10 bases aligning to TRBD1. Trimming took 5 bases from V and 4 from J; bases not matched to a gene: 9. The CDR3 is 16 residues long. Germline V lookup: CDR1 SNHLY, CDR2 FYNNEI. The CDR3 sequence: CASSKRTGGSADTQYF. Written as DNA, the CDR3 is TGTGCCAGCAGTAAAAGGACAGGGGGAAGCGCAGATACGCAGTATTTT. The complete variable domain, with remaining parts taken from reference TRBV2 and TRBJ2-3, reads EPEVTQTPSHQVTQMGQEVILRCVPISNHLYFYWYRQILGQKVEFLVSFYNNEISEKSEIFDDQFSVERPDGSNFTLKIRSTKLEDSAMYFCASSKRTGGSADTQYFGPGTRLTVL.

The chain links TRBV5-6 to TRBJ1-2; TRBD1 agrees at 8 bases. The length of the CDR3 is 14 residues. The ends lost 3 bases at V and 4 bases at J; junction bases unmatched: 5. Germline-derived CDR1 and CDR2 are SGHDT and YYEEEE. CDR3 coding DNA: TGTGCCAGCAGCTCAGAGGACAGGGTCTATGGCTACACCTTC. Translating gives CASSSEDRVYGYTF.

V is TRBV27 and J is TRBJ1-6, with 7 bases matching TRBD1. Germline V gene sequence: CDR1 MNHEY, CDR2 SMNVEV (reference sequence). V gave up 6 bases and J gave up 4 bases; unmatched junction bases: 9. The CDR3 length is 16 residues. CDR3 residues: CASSPTGDRYNSPLHF. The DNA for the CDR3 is TGTGCCAGCAGCCCTACAGGGGACCGATATAATTCACCCCTCCACTTT.

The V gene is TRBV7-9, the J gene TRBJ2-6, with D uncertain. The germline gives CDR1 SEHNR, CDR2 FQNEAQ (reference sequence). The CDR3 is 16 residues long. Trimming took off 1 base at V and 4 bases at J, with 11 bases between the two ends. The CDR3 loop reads CASSLGYGSGANVLTF. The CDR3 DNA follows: TGTGCCAGCAGCTTAGGATACGGGTCGGGGGCCAACGTCCTGACTTTC. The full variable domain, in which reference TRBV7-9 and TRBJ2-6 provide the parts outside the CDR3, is DTGVSQNPRHKITKRGQNVTFRCDPISEHNRLYWYRQTLGQGPEFLTYFQNEAQLEKSRLLSDRFSAERPKGSFSTLEIQRTEQGDSAMYLCASSLGYGSGANVLTFGAGSRLTVL.

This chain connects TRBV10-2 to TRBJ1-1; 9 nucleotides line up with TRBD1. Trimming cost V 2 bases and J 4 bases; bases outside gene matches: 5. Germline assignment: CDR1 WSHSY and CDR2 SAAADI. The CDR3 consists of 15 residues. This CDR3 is CASSERQGEGTEAFF. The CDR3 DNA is TGCGCCAGCAGTGAGAGACAGGGGGAGGGCACTGAAGCTTTCTTT.

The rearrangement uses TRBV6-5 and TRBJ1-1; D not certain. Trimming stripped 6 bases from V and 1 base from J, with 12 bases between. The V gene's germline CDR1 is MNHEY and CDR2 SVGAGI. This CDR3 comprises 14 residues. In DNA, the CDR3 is TGTGCCAGCAGCCTTATCGGGTCGAACACTGAAGCTTTCTTT. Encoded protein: CASSLIGSNTEAFF.

The CDR3 DNA sequence: TGCGCCAGCAGCTCAACGGGGGCGGGGGTTACCTACGAGCAGTACTTC. Protein product: CASSSTGAGVTYEQYF. This chain uses TRBV5-1 with TRBJ2-7; D perhaps matches TRBD2 (7 bases). CDR3 size: 16 residues. The germline CDR1 and CDR2 sequences are SGHRS and YFSETQ. V was pared by 3 bases and J by 2 bases, with 18 bases between.

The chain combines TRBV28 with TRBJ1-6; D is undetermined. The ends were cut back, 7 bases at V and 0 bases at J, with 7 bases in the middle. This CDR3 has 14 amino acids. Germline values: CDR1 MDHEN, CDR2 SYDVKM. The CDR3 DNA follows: TGTGCCAGCATCGGGTTCTCCTATAATTCACCCCTCCACTTT. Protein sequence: CASIGFSYNSPLHF.

CDR3 in DNA: TGTGCCAGCAGTTTTACAGGGGATGGCTACACCTTC. Amino acid sequence: CASSFTGDGYTF. The J gene is TRBJ1-2, the V gene TRBV6-6, with 7 bases lining up with TRBD1. V lost 4 bases to trimming and J lost 6 bases; unmatched junction nucleotides: 2. The CDR3 has 12 residues. Germline V gives CDR1 MNHNY, CDR2 SVGAGI (reference sequence).

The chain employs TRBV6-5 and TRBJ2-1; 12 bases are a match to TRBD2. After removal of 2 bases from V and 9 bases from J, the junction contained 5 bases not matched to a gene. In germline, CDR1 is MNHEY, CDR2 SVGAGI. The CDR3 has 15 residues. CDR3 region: CASSYPSSGGGEQFF. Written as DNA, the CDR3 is TGTGCCAGCAGTTACCCGTCTAGCGGGGGGGGTGAGCAGTTCTTC.

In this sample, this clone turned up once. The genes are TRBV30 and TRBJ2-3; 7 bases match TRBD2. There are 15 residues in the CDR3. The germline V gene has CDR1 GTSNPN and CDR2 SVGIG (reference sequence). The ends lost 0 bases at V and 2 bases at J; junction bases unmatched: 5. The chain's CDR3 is CAWSVRAGPTDTQYF. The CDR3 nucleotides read TGTGCCTGGAGTGTACGAGCGGGGCCCACAGATACGCAGTATTTT.

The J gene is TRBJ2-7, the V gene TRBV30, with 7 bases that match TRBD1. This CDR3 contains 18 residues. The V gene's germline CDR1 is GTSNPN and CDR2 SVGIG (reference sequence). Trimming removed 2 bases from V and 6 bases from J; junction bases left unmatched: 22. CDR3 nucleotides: TGTGCCTGGAGTTCCCGGAAGACAGGGATGAAAATCGGCGTCGAGCAGTACTTC. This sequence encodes CAWSSRKTGMKIGVEQYF.

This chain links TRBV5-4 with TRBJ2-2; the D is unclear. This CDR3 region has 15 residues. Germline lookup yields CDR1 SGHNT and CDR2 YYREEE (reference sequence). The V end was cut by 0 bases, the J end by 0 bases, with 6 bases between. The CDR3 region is CASSLGQTNTGELFF. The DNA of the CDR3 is TGTGCCAGCAGCTTGGGTCAGACGAACACCGGGGAGCTGTTTTTT. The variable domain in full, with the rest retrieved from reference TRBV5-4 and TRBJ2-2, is ETGVTQSPTHLIKTRGQQVTLRCSSQSGHNTVSWYQQALGQGPQFIFQYYREEENGRGNFPPRFSGLQFPNYSSELNVNALELDDSALYLCASSLGQTNTGELFFGEGSRLTVL.

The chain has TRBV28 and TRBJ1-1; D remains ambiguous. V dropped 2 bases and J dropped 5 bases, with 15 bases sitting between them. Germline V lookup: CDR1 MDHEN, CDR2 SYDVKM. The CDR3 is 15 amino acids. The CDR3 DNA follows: TGTGCCAGCAGTTTAGCCCTGCCCGGGAGGACTGAAGCTTTCTTT. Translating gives CASSLALPGRTEAFF.

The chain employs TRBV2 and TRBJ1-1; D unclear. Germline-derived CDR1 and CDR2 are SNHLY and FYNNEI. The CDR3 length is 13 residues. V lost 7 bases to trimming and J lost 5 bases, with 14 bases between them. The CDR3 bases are TGTGCCAGCATGGGAGGTTGGCGGACTGAAGCTTTCTTT. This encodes CASMGGWRTEAFF.

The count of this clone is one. The CDR3 region has the DNA TGTGCCAGCGGTTACAGGGATCTCGACAATGAGCAGTTCTTC. Protein: CASGYRDLDNEQFF. The chain joins TRBV21-1 to TRBJ2-1; the table's D call TRBD1 went unverified against the DNA. TRBV21-1 is labeled a pseudogene. The CDR3 extends over 14 amino acids.

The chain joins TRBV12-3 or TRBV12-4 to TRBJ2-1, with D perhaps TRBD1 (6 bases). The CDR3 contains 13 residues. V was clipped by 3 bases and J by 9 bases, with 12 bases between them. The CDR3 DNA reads TGTGCCAGCAGTTTGAGCGAGGGGGTTGAGCAGTTCTTC. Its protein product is CASSLSEGVEQFF.

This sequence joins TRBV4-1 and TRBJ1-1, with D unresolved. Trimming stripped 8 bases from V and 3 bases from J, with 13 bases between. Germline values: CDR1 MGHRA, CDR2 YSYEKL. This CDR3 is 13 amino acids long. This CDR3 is CASWAGRDTEAFF. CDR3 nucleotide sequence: TGCGCCAGCTGGGCGGGGAGGGACACTGAAGCTTTCTTT.

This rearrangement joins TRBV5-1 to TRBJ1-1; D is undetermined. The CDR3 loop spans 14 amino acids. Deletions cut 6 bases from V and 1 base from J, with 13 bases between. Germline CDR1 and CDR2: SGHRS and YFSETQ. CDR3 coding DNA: TGCGCCAGCATCTCAGGTGACCAGAACACTGAAGCTTTCTTT. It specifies CASISGDQNTEAFF. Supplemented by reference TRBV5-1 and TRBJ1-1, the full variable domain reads KAGVTQTPRYLIKTRGQQVTLSCSPISGHRSVSWYQQTPGQGLQFLFEYFSETQRNKGNFPGRFSGRQFSNSRSEMNVSTLELGDSALYLCASISGDQNTEAFFGQGTRLTVV.

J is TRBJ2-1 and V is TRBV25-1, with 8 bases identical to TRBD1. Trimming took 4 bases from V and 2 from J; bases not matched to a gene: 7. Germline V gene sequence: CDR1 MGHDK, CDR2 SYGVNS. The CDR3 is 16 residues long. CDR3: CASSGNTGGPYNEQFF. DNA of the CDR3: TGTGCCAGCAGTGGCAATACAGGGGGACCCTACAATGAGCAGTTCTTC.

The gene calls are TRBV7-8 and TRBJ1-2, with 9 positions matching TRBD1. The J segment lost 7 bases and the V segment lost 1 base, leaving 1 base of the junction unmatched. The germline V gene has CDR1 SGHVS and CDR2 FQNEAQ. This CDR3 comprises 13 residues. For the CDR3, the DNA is TGTGCCAGCAGCTTAGGGACAGGGGCTGGCTACACCTTC. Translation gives CASSLGTGAGYTF.

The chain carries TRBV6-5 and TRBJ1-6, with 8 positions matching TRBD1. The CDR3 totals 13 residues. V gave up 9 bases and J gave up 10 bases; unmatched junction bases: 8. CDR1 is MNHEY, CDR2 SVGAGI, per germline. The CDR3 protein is CASYRGEGSPLHF. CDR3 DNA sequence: TGTGCCAGTTACAGGGGGGAAGGCTCACCCCTCCACTTT.